These T cell receptor beta chains were read from a single sample in a study of CD8+CD57+ T cells in acquired aplastic anemia. TCRdb reprocessed the reads with MiXCR, giving one entry per CDR3 protein. The sample yields 110,000 or so distinct CDR3 sequences, 50% to 70% seen once. Sequencing was carried out using sorted CD4+, CD8+, or CD8+CD57+ T cells (not recorded which) from PBMCs. Receptor source: a human donor with aplastic anemia. Each CDR3 is given with its conserved first and last residue. The D gene is left open where the match is weak. Expanded clones are given a class, and other clones once, few, many or no size at all.

TRBJ2-1,TRBV20-1,many,TRBD2,TGCAGTGCTAGAGTGGGACTAGCGTACTACAATGAGCAGTTCTTC,CSARVGLAYYNEQFF
TRBJ1-2,TRBV12-3/TRBV12-4,many,NA,TGTGCCAGCAGTGACCCCGGGGGCTCTGGCTATGGCTACACCTTC,CASSDPGGSGYGYTF
TRBJ1-1,TRBV29-1,NA,NA,TGCAGCGTTGAAGGACAGTTTAACACTGAAGCTTTCTTT,CSVEGQFNTEAFF
TRBJ1-4,TRBV24-1,NA,NA,TGTGCCAGCAGCTACGACGGCGATAATGAAAAACTGTTTTTT,CASSYDGDNEKLFF
TRBJ2-7,TRBV4-1,many,TRBD1,TGCGCCAGCAGCGAGCTAGGGACAGGGCCCTACGAGCAGTACTTC,CASSELGTGPYEQYF
TRBJ2-7,TRBV20-1,NA,NA,TGCAGTGCTCCGGGACCCAGTTCCTACGAGCAGTACTTC,CSAPGPSSYEQYF
TRBJ2-1,TRBV3-1,NA,TRBD2,TGTGCCAGCAGCCCCACCCTTACTAGCGGGGGGCCGAACAATGAGCAGTTCTTC,CASSPTLTSGGPNNEQFF
TRBJ2-1,TRBV20-1,NA,NA,TGCAGTGCTAGTATAGGCCTTACGTCCTACAATGAGCAGTTCTTC,CSASIGLTSYNEQFF
TRBJ2-1,TRBV19,NA,NA,TGTGCCAGTAGTATACGGACGGTAAACAATGAGCAGTTCTTC,CASSIRTVNNEQFF
TRBJ1-1,TRBV29-1,NA,NA,TGCAGCGTTGTTGAAGTTGCGGCTTTCTTT,CSVVEVAAFF
TRBJ2-5,TRBV11-2,NA,TRBD2,TGTGCCAGCAGCTTAGGGCTAGCGGGACGTCGGGAGACCCAGTACTTC,CASSLGLAGRRETQYF
TRBJ2-7,TRBV7-2,NA,NA,TGTGCCAGCAGCCCCGGACAGTACGAGCAGTACTTC,CASSPGQYEQYF
TRBJ2-4,TRBV5-1,NA,TRBD2,TGCGCCAGCAGCTTGAAAGGCAGGGAGGGCAAAAACATTCAGTACTTC,CASSLKGREGKNIQYF
TRBJ1-2,TRBV20-1,NA,NA,TGCAGTGCTAGAGGACAGCATCTACGCTACACCTTC,CSARGQHLRYTF
TRBJ2-2,TRBV5-1,NA,TRBD1,TGCGCCAGCAGCCTGACTGTCACAGGGGTAGGCACCGGGGAGCTGTTTTTT,CASSLTVTGVGTGELFF
TRBJ2-2,TRBV2,NA,NA,TGTGCCAGCAGGCCCCTCCCATCGACGGACGGGGAGCTGTTTTTT,CASRPLPSTDGELFF
TRBJ1-5,TRBV6-5,NA,NA,TGTGCCAGCAGTTACACAGGGATTCAGCCCCAGCATTTT,CASSYTGIQPQHF